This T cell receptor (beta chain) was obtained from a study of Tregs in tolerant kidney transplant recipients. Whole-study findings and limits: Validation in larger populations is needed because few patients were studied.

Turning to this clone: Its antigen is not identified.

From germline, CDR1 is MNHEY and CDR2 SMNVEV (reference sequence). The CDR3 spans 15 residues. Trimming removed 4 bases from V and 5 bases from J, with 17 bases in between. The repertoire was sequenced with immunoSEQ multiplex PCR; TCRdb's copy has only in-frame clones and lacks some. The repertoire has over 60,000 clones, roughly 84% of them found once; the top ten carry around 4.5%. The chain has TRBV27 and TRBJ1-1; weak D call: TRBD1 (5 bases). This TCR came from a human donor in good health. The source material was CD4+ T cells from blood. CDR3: CASSSQFGGSTEAFF. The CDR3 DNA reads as TGTGCCAGCAGTTCCCAATTTGGGGGATCAACTGAAGCTTTCTTT.